Detailed here is one T cell receptor (beta chain). Authors' data handling: Amplification of reference gene primers was used by the study to estimate nucleated cell counts. The table came from immunoSEQ multiplex PCR; TCRdb's copy has only in-frame clones and leaves some out. That table furnishes V, J and clone size, whereas the DNA furnished D and trimming. Of a few hundred thousand clones listed, around 85% are singletons. The sample comes from a study of blood T cell repertoires in COVID-19. Overall study: COVID-19 samples, acute and convalescent, were from the United States, Italy and Spain. T cells, B-cell-depleted T cells, or PBMCs supplied cDNA or gDNA.

The CDR3 runs 11 residues. In germline, CDR1 is LGHDT, CDR2 YNNKEL (reference sequence). V gave up 3 bases and J gave up 8 bases, with 8 bases separating them. V usage is TRBV3-1 (or the pseudogene TRBV3-2) and J usage is TRBJ2-7; D gene uncertain. This sequence originates from a woman between 18 and 29 years old with acute or convalescent COVID-19. The sequenced material came from peripheral blood. CDR3 residues: CASSHAIQQYF. As DNA, the CDR3 is TGTGCCAGCAGCCACGCGATTCAGCAGTACTTC.